The clone carrying this T cell receptor (beta chain) was seen more than once but under ten times. This specimen comes from a study of tumor T cells in aggressive B-cell lymphoma. The data were produced by immunoSEQ multiplex PCR, yet TCRdb's version contains in-frame clones alone and is incomplete. The sample contains 2,500 to 3,500 clones, around 63% of which appear only once. Sequencing input: tumor tissue. The sequence came from an adult with diffuse large B cell lymphoma.

In DNA, the CDR3 is TGTGCCAGCAGCGTAGATCTGGGAGACGAGCAGTACTTC. The encoded protein is CASSVDLGDEQYF. The genes are TRBV9 and TRBJ2-7; maybe TRBD2 (5 bases). The CDR3 has 13 residues. CDR1 SGDLS and CDR2 YYNGEE come from the germline V gene. The V end lost 0 bases, the J end lost 5 bases, and 9 bases lay between the germline ends.